This T cell receptor (beta chain) was identified during a study of T cells after yellow fever vaccination. Overall study results and limits: Peak timing came faster in the weaker secondary response, day 5 versus 15. Abundant bulk-population clonotypes could contaminate the FACS-sorted repertoires. The booster response re-showed most primary clones: 96% CD4, 88% CD8.

This clonotype has just a few counts. The antigen is undetermined. In TCRdb, the 5' RACE reads were re-called with MiXCR into one record per CDR3 protein. The sample has about 630,000 distinct CDR3 sequences; 9% to 15% are singletons. The J segment lost 6 bases and the V segment lost 4 bases, leaving 7 bases of the junction unmatched. The germline CDR1 and CDR2 sequences are SGHRS and YFSETQ. This CDR3 is 15 amino acids long. The TCR comes from a man in his thirties or forties who received the YFV17D yellow fever vaccine. Sequencing was performed on PBMCs, taken on the day of the yellow fever booster vaccination. The chain carries TRBV5-1 and TRBJ2-2, with 9 bases fitting TRBD1. The CDR3 is CASSLPGTGSGELFF. The CDR3, as DNA: TGCGCCAGCAGCCTACCCGGGACAGGGTCCGGGGAGCTGTTTTTT.